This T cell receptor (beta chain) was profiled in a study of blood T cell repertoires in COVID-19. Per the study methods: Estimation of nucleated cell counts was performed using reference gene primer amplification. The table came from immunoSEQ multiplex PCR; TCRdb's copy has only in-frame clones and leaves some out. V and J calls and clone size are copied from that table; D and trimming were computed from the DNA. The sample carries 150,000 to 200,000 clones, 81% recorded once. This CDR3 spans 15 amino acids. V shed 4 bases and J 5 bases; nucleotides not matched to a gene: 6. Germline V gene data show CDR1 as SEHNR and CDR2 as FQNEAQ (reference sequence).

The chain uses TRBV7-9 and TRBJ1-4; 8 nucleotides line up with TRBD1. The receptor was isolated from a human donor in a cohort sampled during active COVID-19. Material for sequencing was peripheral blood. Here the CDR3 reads CASSSAGQGNEKLFF. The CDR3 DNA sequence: TGTGCCAGCAGCTCAGCAGGACAGGGAAATGAAAAACTGTTTTTT.